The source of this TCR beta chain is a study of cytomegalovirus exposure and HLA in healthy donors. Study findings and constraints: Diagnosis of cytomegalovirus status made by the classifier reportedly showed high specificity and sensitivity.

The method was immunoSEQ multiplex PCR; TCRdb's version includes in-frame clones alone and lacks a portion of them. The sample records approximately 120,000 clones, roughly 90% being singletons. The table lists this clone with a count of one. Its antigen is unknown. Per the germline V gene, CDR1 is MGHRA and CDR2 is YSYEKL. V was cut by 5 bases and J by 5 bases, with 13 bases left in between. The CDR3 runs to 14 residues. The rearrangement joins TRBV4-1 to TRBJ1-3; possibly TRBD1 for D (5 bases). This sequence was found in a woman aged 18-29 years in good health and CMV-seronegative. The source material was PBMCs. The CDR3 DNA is TGCGCCAGCAGCATAAAGGGGATGCGAAACACCATATATTTT. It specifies CASSIKGMRNTIYF.